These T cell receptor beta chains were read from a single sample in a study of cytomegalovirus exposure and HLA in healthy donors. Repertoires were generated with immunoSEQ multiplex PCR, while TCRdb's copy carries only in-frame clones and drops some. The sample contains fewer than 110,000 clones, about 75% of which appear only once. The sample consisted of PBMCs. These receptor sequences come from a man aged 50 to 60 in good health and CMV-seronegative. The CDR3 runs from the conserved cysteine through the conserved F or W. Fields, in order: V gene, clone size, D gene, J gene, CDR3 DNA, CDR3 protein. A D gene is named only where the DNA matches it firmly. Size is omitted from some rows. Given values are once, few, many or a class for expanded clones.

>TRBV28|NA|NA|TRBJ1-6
TGTGCCAGCAGTTTATCTCCAGGGTATTCACCCCTCCACTTT
CASSLSPGYSPLHF
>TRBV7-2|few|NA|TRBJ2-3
TGTGCCAGCAGCCCACTCGTGGATACGCAGTATTTT
CASSPLVDTQYF
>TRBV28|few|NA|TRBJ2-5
TGTGCCAGCAGTTCCCGTCCGTTCCAAGAGACCCAGTACTTC
CASSSRPFQETQYF
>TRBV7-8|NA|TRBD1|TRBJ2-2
TGTGCCAGCAGCTTACGGACAGGGATGGACGGGGAGCTGTTTTTT
CASSLRTGMDGELFF
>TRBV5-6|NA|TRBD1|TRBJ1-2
TGTGCCAGCAGCCCTCGCCGCCGTCAGGGGGCGGGAGGCTACACCTTC
CASSPRRRQGAGGYTF
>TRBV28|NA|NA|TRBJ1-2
TGTGCCAGCAGGATTGAGGGGAGGAACTATGGCTACACCTTC
CASRIEGRNYGYTF
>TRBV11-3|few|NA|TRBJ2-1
TGTGCCAGCAGCTTAGTCGCAGGGTATGAGCAGTTCTTC
CASSLVAGYEQFF
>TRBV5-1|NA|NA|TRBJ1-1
TGCGCCAGCAGAAATAAGACAGGCCCCGACACTGAAGCTTTCTTT
CASRNKTGPDTEAFF
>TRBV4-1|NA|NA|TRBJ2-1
TGCGCCAGCAGCCAAGTAGCGCGGGCCAGCGATGAGCAGTTCTTC
CASSQVARASDEQFF
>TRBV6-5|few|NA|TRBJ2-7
TGTGCCAGCCGACCGGGGAAGGCCCCCTACGAGCAGTACTTC
CASRPGKAPYEQYF
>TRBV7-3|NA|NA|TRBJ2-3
TGTGCCAGCAGCCTCAAGGGGTCTAGGAGCACGCAGTATTTT
CASSLKGSRSTQYF
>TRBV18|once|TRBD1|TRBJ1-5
TGTGCCAGCTCACCGTGGGGACAGCCCAATCAGCCCCAGCATTTT
CASSPWGQPNQPQHF
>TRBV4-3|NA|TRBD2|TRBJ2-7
TGCGCCAGCAGCCCATCCCCTCTAGCGGAGGCCTACGAGCAGTACTTC
CASSPSPLAEAYEQYF
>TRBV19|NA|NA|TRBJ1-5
TGTGCCAGTAGTCAACAGGGCTTTAATCAGCCCCAGCATTTT
CASSQQGFNQPQHF
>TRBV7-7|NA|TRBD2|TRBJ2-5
TGTGCTAGCAGCTTACTAGCGGGGGGACTCCAAGAGACCCAGTACTTC
CASSLLAGGLQETQYF
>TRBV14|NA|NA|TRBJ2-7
TGTGCCAGCAGCCAAGGGCCGGGGAGGTACTTC
CASSQGPGRYF
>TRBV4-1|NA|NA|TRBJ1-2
TGCGCCAGCAGCCACCCGGACCGGAGGCTATTTGGCTACACCTTC
CASSHPDRRLFGYTF
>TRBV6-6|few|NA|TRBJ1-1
TGTGCCAGCAGTTACCAAGGGACACCCACTGAAGCTTTCTTT
CASSYQGTPTEAFF
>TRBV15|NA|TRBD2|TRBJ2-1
TGTGCCACCAGCAGAGATAAGAAGCGGGAGGACTACAATGAGCAGTTCTTC
CATSRDKKREDYNEQFF
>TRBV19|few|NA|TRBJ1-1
TGTGCCAGTAGTATTGGGGGTAGCGGGAACACTGAAGCTTTCTTT
CASSIGGSGNTEAFF
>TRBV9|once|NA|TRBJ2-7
TGTGCCAGCAGTGCCGGGACTGTCGTACTTGACGAGCAGTACTTC
CASSAGTVVLDEQYF
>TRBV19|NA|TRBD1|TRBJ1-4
TGTGCCAGTAGCGTCGACAGGGGGAATGAAAAACTGTTTTTT
CASSVDRGNEKLFF
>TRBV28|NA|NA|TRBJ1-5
TGTGCCAGCAGTTTCGGACAGAACCGCCAGCCCCAGCATTTT
CASSFGQNRQPQHF
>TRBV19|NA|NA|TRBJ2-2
TGTGCCAGTAGTAGCAGGGGGGAGCTGTTTTTT
CASSSRGELFF
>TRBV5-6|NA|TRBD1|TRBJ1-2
TGTGCCAGCAGGAAGAGGACAGGGCAAAACTATGGCTACACCTTC
CASRKRTGQNYGYTF